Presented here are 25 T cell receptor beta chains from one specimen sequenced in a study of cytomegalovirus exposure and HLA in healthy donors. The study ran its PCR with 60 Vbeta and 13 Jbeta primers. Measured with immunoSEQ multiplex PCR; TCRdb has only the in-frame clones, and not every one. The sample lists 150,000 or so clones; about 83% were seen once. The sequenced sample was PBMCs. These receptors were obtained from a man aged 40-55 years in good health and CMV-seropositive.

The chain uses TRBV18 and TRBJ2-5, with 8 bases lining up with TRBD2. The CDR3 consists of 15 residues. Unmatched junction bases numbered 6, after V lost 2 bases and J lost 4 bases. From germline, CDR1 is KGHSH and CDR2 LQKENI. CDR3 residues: CASSPSGAGGETQYF. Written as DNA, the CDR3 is TGTGCCAGCTCACCATCCGGGGCGGGAGGAGAGACCCAGTACTTC.

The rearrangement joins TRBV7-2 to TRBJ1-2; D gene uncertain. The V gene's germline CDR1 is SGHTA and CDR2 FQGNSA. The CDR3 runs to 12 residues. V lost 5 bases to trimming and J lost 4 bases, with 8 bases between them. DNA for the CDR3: TGTGCCAGCAGCACAGAATCCTATGGCTACACCTTC. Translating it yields CASSTESYGYTF.

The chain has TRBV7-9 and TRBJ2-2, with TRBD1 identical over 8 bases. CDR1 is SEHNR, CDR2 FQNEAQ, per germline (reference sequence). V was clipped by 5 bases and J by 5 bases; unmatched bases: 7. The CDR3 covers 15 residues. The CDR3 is CASSAGQGETGELFF. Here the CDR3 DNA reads TGTGCCAGCAGCGCCGGACAGGGAGAGACCGGGGAGCTGTTTTTT.

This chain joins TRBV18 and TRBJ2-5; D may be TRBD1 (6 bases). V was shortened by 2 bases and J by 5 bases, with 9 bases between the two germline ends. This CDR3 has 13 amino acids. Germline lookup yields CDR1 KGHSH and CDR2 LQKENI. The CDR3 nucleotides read TGTGCCAGCTCACCAGCAGGGGCCGAGACCCAGTACTTC. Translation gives CASSPAGAETQYF.

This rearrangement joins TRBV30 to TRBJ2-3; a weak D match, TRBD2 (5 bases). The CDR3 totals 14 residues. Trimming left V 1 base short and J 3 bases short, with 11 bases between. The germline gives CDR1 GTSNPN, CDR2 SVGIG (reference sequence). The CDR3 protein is CAWSGRYGTDTQYF. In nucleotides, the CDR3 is TGTGCCTGGAGTGGGAGGTATGGAACAGATACGCAGTATTTT.

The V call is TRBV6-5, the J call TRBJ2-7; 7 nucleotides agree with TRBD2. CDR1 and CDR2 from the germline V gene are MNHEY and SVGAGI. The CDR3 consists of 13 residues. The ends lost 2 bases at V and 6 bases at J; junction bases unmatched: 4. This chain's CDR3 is CASSYVTSSEQYF. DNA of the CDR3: TGTGCCAGCAGTTACGTGACTAGCAGCGAGCAGTACTTC.

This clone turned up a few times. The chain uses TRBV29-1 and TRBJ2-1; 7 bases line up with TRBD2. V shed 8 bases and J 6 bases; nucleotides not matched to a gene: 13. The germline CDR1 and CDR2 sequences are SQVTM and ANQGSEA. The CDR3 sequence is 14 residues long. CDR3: CSLRVRDYINEQFF. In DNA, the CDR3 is TGCAGCCTCCGGGTGAGGGACTATATCAATGAGCAGTTCTTC.

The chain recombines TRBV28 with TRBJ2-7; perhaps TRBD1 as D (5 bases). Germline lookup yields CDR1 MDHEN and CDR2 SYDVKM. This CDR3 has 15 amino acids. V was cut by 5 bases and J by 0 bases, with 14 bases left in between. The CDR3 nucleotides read TGTGCCAGCAGTGTTGACAGTCCAAACTCCTACGAGCAGTACTTC. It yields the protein CASSVDSPNSYEQYF.

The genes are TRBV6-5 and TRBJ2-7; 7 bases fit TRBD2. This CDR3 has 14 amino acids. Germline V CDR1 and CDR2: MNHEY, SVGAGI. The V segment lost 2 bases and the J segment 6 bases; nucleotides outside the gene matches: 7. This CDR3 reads CASSYGGSGAEQYF. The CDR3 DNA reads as TGTGCCAGCAGTTACGGCGGGAGTGGAGCCGAGCAGTACTTC.

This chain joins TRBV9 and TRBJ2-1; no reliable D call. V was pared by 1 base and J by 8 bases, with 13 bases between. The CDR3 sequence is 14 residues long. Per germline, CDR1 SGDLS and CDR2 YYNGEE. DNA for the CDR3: TGTGCCAGCAGCGTATCGCAGAGGATCGATGAGCAGTTCTTC. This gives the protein CASSVSQRIDEQFF.

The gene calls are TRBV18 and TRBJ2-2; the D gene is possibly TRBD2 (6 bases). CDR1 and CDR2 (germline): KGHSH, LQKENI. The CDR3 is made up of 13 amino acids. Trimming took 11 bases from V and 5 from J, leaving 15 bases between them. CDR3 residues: CAGSGAGTGELFF. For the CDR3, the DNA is TGTGCCGGTTCCGGTGCGGGGACCGGGGAGCTGTTTTTT.

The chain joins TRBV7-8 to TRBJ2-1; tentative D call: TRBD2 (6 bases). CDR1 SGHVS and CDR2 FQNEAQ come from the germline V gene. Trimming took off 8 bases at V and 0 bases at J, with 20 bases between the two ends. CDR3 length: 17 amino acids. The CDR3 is CASGSLVTSRSYNEQFF. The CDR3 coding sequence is TGTGCCAGCGGGTCTTTGGTGACTAGTCGCTCCTACAATGAGCAGTTCTTC.

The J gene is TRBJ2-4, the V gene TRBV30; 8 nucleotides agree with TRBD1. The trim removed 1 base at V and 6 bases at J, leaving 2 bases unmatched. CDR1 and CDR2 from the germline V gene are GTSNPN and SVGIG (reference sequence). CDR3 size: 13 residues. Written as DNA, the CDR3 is TGTGCCTGGAGTGGGGACAGGAGAAACATTCAGTACTTC. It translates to CAWSGDRRNIQYF.

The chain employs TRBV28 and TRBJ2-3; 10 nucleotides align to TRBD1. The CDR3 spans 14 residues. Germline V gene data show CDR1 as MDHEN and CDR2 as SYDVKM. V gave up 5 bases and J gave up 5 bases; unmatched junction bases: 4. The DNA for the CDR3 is TGTGCCAGCAGTGACAGGGGGCGTGAAGATACGCAGTATTTT. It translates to CASSDRGREDTQYF.

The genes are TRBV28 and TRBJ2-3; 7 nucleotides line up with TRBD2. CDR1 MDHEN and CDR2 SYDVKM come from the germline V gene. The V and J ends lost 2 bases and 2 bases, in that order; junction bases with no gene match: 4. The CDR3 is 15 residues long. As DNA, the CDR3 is TGTGCCAGCAGTTTAAGGCGGGAGAACACAGATACGCAGTATTTT. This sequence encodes CASSLRRENTDTQYF.

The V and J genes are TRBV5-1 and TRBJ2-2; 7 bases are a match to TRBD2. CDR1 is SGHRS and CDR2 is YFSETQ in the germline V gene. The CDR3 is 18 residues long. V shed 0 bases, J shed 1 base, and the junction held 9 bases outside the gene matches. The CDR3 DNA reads TGCGCCAGCAGCTTGGTACCCAGCGGGGATATGAACACCGGGGAGCTGTTTTTT. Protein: CASSLVPSGDMNTGELFF. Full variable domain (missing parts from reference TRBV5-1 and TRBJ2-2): KAGVTQTPRYLIKTRGQQVTLSCSPISGHRSVSWYQQTPGQGLQFLFEYFSETQRNKGNFPGRFSGRQFSNSRSEMNVSTLELGDSALYLCASSLVPSGDMNTGELFFGEGSRLTVL.

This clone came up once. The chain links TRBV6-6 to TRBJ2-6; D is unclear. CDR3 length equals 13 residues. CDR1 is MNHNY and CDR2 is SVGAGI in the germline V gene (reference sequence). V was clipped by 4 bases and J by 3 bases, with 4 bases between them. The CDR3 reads CASSSSGANVLTF. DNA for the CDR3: TGTGCCAGCAGTTCTAGTGGGGCCAACGTCCTGACTTTC.

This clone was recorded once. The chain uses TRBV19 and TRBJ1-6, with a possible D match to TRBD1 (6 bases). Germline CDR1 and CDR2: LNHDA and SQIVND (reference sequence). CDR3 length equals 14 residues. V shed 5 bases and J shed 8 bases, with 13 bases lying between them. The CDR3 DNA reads TGTGCCAGTAGTTCAGACAGGCGGGATTCACCCCTCCACTTT. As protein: CASSSDRRDSPLHF.

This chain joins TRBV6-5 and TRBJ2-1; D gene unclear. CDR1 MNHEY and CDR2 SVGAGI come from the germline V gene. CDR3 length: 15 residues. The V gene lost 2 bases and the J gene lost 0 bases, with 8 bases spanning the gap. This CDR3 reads CASSYRGSSYNEQFF. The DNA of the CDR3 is TGTGCCAGCAGTTACCGCGGAAGCTCCTACAATGAGCAGTTCTTC.

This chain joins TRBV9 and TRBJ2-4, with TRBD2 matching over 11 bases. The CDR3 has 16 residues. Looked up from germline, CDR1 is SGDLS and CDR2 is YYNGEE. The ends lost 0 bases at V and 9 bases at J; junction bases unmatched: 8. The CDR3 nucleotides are TGTGCCAGCAGCGTAGATGTAGCGGGAGGGGGAGTCATTCAGTACTTC. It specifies CASSVDVAGGGVIQYF.

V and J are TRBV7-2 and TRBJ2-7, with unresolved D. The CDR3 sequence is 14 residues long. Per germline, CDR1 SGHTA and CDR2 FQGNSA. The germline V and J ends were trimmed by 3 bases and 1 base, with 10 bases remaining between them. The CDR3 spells CASSFALTSYEQYF. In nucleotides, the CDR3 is TGTGCCAGCAGCTTCGCCCTTACTTCCTACGAGCAGTACTTC.

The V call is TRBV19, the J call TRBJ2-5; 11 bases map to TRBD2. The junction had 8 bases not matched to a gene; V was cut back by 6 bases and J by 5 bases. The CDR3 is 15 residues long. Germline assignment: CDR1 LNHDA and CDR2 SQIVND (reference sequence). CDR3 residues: CASRASGRPGETQYF. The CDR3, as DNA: TGTGCCAGTAGGGCTAGCGGGAGGCCGGGGGAGACCCAGTACTTC.

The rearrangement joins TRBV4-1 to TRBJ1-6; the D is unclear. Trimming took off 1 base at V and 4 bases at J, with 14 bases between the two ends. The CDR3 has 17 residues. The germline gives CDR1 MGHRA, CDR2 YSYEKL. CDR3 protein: CASSQGGSDYYNSPLHF. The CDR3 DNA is TGCGCCAGCAGCCAAGGAGGATCGGACTATTATAATTCACCCCTCCACTTT.

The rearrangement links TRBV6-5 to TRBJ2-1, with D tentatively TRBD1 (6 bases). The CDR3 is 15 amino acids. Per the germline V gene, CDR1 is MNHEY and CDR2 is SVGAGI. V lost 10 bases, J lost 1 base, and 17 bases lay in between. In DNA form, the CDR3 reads TGTGCCACCCGCGCCGGGCAGGGGTCCTACAATGAGCAGTTCTTC. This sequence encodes CATRAGQGSYNEQFF.

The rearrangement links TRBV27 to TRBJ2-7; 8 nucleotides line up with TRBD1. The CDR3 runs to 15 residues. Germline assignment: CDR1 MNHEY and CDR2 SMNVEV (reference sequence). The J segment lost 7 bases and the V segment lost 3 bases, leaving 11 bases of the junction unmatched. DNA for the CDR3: TGTGCCAGCAGTTTCCTCGGACAGGGCCGGGAAGAGCAGTACTTC. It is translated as CASSFLGQGREEQYF.